This T cell receptor (beta chain) was identified in a study of T cells after yellow fever vaccination. At the level of the study: Preparation used SMART-Seq v4 Ultra Low Input for the low-cell-number fractions.

A single record per CDR3 protein comes from TCRdb applying MiXCR to the 5' RACE reads. The table shows 150,000 to 200,000 distinct CDR3 sequences, with approximately 11% occurring only once. Remarks on this clonotype: Its antigen is currently unknown.

Looked up from germline, CDR1 is MNHEY and CDR2 is SVGEGT. The CDR3 extends over 16 amino acids. V lost 1 base to trimming and J lost 0 bases; unmatched junction nucleotides: 4. Overall study results and limits: Peaking on day 5 versus 15, the secondary response was faster but weaker. Reappearance after the booster was observed for most primary-vaccination clones (roughly 97% CD4, about 86% CD8). There was a small share of clonotypes that showed up in both the CD4 and CD8 compartments.

The sequence was obtained from a man aged 18 to 30 who received the YFV17D yellow fever vaccine. The chain combines TRBV6-2 or TRBV6-3 with TRBJ2-3, with 7 bases lining up with TRBD2. Sequences were derived from CD8+ T cells sorted from PBMCs, sampled 15 days after the yellow fever booster vaccination. The CDR3: CASSYWGGGSTDTQYF. DNA for the CDR3: TGTGCCAGCAGTTACTGGGGGGGGGGGAGCACAGATACGCAGTATTTT.